The 11 T cell receptor beta chains listed next were all sequenced from one sample in a study of human T cells and chemical hapten exposure (dated by TCRdb to the early 2020s). Library construction relied on RACE. TCRdb lists the instrument as NextSeq 500. In TCRdb, the public reads were trimmed at Q25 with fastp and aligned with MiXCR, with productive beta chains retained. Entries are consolidated by CDR3 protein sequence, retaining the most common genes and DNA. The table for this sample lists tens of thousands of distinct CDR3 sequences; 11% of them were counted only once. The ten biggest clones cover approximately 1.4% of the sample. Interpreted using the paper, the time point label stands for: patch test 3, about 24 weeks after DPC sensitization. Sample treatment or condition, as interpreted from the label and publication: therapeutic diphenylcyclopropenone sensitization with weekly scalp DPC.

Sequences were derived from whole blood, sampled in connection with sensitization to the hapten diphenylcyclopropenone (DPC). The origin of the receptors is a woman aged 45-65 years with alopecia areata. Some clones in this sample may be carry-over from other donors' samples.

This clonotype was recorded at least ten times. The genes are TRBV6-5 and TRBJ2-1; D possibly matches TRBD1 or TRBD2 (6 bases each). V was trimmed by 5 bases and J by 4 bases, leaving 24 bases between them. The CDR3 sequence is 18 residues long. Looked up from germline, CDR1 is MNHEY and CDR2 is SVGAGI. The CDR3 loop reads CASSRLGGGGVAYNEQFF. The CDR3 DNA reads TGTGCCAGCAGTCGACTAGGTGGGGGCGGTGTGGCATACAATGAGCAGTTCTTC.

The chain couples TRBV12-3 or TRBV12-4 to TRBJ1-5, with 7 bases identical to TRBD1. The CDR3 has 14 amino acids. V lost 6 bases and J lost 6; bases outside the gene matches: 8. The CDR3 loop reads CASSTRDRLQPQHF. The DNA of the CDR3 is TGTGCCAGCAGCACGAGGGACAGACTTCAGCCCCAGCATTTT.

The sample holds many counts of this clonotype. DNA for the CDR3: TGTGCCAGCAGTTTACTTGGCACCGGGGAGCTGTTTTTT. Translated: CASSLLGTGELFF. The gene calls are TRBV27 and TRBJ2-2; unclear D gene. Per germline, CDR1 MNHEY and CDR2 SMNVEV (reference sequence). There are 13 residues in the CDR3. V shed 2 bases and J shed 4 bases, with 5 bases lying between them.

Worth noting for this clonotype: A much larger clone differs from this one at a single base, so this may be a read error. V gene TRBV7-9 combines with J gene TRBJ2-1, with D perhaps matching TRBD2 (6 bases). V shed 5 bases and J shed 4 bases, with 18 bases lying between them. The CDR3 consists of 16 residues. In germline, CDR1 is SEHNR, CDR2 FQNEAQ (reference sequence). This CDR3 reads CASSGQWEDRYNEQFF. As DNA, the CDR3 is TGTGCCAGCAGCGGGCAGTGGGAGGACCGATACAATGAGCAGTTCTTC.

V gene TRBV7-2 combines with J gene TRBJ1-1, with 7 bases matching TRBD1. From germline, CDR1 is SGHTA and CDR2 FQGNSA. This CDR3 region has 13 residues. J lost 10 bases, V lost 5 bases, and 10 bases had no gene match. CDR3 loop: CASSPQGVLAAFF. The DNA for the CDR3 is TGTGCCAGCAGCCCGCAGGGGGTTCTGGCAGCTTTCTTT.

This sequence joins TRBV27 and TRBJ2-2, with unresolved D. CDR3 length: 14 residues. The V gene lost 2 bases and the J gene lost 1 base, with 5 bases spanning the gap. In germline, CDR1 is MNHEY, CDR2 SMNVEV (reference sequence). CDR3 bases: TGTGCCAGCAGTTTAAGGCGGAACACCGGGGAGCTGTTTTTT. Protein: CASSLRRNTGELFF.

The gene calls are TRBV3-1 and TRBJ2-5; 7 nucleotides align to TRBD2. Trimming removed 0 bases from V and 4 bases from J; junction bases left unmatched: 5. Germline loops: CDR1 LGHDT, CDR2 YNNKEL (reference sequence). The CDR3 has 15 residues. This CDR3 reads CASSQEIASGETQYF. DNA for the CDR3: TGTGCCAGCAGCCAAGAGATCGCTAGCGGAGAGACCCAGTACTTC.

This clonotype was observed a handful of times. V is TRBV6-5 and J is TRBJ2-6, with D possibly matching TRBD2 (5 bases). Germline CDR1 reads MNHEY; CDR2 reads SVGAGI. CDR3 size: 18 residues. The germline V and J ends were trimmed by 1 base and 2 bases, with 15 bases remaining between them. The CDR3 loop is CASSYWRRRVTGANVLTF. The CDR3 DNA is TGTGCCAGCAGTTACTGGAGGCGTAGGGTCACTGGGGCCAACGTCCTGACTTTC.

The chain has TRBV7-6 and TRBJ1-1, with 10 bases fitting TRBD1. The CDR3 has 17 residues. Germline lookup yields CDR1 SGHVS and CDR2 FNYEAQ. V trimming: 5 bases; J trimming: 0 bases; junction bases outside the gene matches: 9. CDR3 loop: CASSLGTGEMMNTEAFF. In DNA form, the CDR3 reads TGTGCCAGCAGCCTGGGGACAGGGGAAATGATGAACACTGAAGCTTTCTTT.

This clonotype has a count of ten or more. V gene TRBV6-2 or TRBV6-3 combines with J gene TRBJ2-1, with 10 nucleotides matching TRBD1. The CDR3 length is 18 residues. After removal of 3 bases from V and 6 bases from J, the junction contained 14 bases not matched to a gene. In germline, CDR1 is MNHEY, CDR2 SVGEGT. The CDR3 bases are TGTGCCAGCAGTTATTCGGGACAGGGGTTGATTCTTAGCAATGAGCAGTTCTTC. Amino acids: CASSYSGQGLILSNEQFF.

This clonotype has ten or more counts. The chain combines TRBV4-3 with TRBJ1-4, with 7 bases matching TRBD1. The CDR3 length is 14 residues. The germline V gene has CDR1 LGHNA and CDR2 YSLEER. V lost 1 base, J lost 5 bases, and 1 base stayed unmatched. The CDR3, as DNA: TGCGCCAGCAGCCAAGGACAGGGAAATGAAAAACTGTTTTTT. Protein: CASSQGQGNEKLFF.